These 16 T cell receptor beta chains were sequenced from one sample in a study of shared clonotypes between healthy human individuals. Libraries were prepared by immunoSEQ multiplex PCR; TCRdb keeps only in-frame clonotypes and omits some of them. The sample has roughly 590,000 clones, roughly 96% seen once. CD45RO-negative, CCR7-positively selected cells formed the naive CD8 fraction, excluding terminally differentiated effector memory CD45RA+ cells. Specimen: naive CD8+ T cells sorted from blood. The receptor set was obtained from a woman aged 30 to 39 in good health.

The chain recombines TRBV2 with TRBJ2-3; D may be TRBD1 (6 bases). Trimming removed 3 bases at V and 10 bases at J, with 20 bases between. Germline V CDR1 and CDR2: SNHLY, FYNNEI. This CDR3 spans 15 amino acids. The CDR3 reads CASSDALRGSDAQYF. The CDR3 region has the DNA TGTGCCAGCAGTGACGCTTTGAGGGGGTCGGATGCGCAGTATTTT.

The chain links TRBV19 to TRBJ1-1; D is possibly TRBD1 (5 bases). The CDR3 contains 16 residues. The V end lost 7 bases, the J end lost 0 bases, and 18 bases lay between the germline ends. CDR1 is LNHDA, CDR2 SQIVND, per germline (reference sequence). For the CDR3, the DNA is TGTGCCAGTACCCCGGGGGGTCGGTTCATGAACACTGAAGCTTTCTTT. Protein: CASTPGGRFMNTEAFF.

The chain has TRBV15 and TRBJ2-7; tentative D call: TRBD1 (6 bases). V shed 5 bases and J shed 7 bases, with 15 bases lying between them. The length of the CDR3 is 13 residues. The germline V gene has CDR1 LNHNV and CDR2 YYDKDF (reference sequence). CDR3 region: CATSDRDNQEQYF. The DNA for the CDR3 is TGTGCCACCAGCGACCGGGACAATCAAGAGCAGTACTTC.

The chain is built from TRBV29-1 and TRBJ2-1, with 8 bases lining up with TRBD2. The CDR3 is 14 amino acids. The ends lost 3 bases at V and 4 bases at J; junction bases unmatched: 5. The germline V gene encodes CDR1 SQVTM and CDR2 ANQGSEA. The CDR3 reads CSVEGTRFYNEQFF. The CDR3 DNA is TGCAGCGTTGAGGGGACTAGATTTTACAATGAGCAGTTCTTC.

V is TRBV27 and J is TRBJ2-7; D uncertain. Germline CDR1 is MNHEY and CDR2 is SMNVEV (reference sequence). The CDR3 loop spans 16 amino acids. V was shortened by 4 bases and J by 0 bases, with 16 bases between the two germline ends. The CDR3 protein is CASSSSGASLSYEQYF. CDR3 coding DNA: TGTGCCAGCAGTTCGTCGGGCGCCAGCCTCTCCTACGAGCAGTACTTC.

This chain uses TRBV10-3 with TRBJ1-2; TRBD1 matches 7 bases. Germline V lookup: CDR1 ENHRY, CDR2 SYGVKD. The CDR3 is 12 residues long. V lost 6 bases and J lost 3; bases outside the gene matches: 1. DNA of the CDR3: TGTGCCATCAGGGGGACAGACTATGGCTACACCTTC. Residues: CAIRGTDYGYTF.

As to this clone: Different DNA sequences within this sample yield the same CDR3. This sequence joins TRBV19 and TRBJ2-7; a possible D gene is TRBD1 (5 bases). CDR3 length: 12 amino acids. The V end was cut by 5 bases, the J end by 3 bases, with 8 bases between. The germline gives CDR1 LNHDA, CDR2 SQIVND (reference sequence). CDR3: CASSPDSYEQYF. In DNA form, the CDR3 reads TGTGCCAGTAGTCCTGACAGCTACGAGCAGTACTTC. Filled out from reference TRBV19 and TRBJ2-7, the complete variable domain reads DGGITQSPKYLFRKEGQNVTLSCEQNLNHDAMYWYRQDPGQGLRLIYYSQIVNDFQKGDIAEGYSVSREKKESFPLTVTSAQKNPTAFYLCASSPDSYEQYFGPGTRLTVT.

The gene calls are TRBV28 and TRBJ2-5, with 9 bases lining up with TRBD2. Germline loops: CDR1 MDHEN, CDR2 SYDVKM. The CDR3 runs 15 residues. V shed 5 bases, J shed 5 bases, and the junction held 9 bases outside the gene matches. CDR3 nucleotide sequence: TGTGCCAGCAGTCCAATAGCGGGAGTATCGGAGACCCAGTACTTC. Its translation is CASSPIAGVSETQYF.

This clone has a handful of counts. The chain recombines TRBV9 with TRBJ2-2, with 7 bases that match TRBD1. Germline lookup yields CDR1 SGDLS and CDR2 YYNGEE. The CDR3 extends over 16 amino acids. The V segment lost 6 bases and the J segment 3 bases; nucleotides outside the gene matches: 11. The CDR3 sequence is CASTRGQLEDTGELFF. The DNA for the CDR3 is TGTGCCAGCACGAGGGGACAGTTGGAGGACACCGGGGAGCTGTTTTTT.

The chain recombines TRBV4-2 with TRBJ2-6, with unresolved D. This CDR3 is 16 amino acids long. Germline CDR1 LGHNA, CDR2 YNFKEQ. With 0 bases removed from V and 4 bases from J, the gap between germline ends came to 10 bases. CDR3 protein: CASSQDWANGANVLTF. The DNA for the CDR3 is TGTGCCAGCAGCCAAGATTGGGCTAACGGGGCCAACGTCCTGACTTTC.

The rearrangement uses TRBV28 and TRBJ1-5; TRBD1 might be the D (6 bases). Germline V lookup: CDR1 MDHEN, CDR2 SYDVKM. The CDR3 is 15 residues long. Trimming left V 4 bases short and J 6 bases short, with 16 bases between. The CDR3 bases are TGTGCCAGCAGTTCGGAAGGGGGGCGGCGTCAGCCCCAGCATTTT. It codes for CASSSEGGRRQPQHF.

DNA of the CDR3: TGTGCCAGCAGTTCGACAGGGGGCGCCCATGGCTACACCTTC. The encoded protein is CASSSTGGAHGYTF. The genes are TRBV27 and TRBJ1-2; 10 bases are shared with TRBD1. This CDR3 spans 14 amino acids. V shed 4 bases and J 6 bases; nucleotides not matched to a gene: 5. Germline loops: CDR1 MNHEY, CDR2 SMNVEV (reference sequence).

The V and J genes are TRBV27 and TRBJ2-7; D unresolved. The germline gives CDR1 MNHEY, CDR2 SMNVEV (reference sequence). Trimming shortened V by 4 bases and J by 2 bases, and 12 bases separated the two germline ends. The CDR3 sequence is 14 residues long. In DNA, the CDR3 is TGTGCCAGCAGTTGGGCAATACGCACCTACGAGCAGTACTTC. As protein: CASSWAIRTYEQYF.

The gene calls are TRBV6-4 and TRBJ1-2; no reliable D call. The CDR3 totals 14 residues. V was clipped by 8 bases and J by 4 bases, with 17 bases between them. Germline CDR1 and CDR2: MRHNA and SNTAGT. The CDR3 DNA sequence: TGTGCCAGCCCCGATAGAGGGCAGTTCTATGGCTACACCTTC. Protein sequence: CASPDRGQFYGYTF.

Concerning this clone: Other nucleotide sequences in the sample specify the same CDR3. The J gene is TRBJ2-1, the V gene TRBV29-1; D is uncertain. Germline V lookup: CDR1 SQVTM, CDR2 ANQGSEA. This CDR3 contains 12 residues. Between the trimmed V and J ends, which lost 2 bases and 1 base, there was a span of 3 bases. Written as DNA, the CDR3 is TGCAGCGTTGAAAGGTCCTACAATGAGCAGTTCTTC. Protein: CSVERSYNEQFF.

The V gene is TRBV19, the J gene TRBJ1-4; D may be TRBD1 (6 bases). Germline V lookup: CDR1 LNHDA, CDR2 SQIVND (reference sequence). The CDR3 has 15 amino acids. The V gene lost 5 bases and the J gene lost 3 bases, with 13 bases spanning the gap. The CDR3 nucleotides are TGTGCCAGTAGTCCCTGGACAGAGCCTAATGAAAAACTGTTTTTT. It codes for CASSPWTEPNEKLFF. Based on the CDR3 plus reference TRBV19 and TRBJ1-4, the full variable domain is DGGITQSPKYLFRKEGQNVTLSCEQNLNHDAMYWYRQDPGQGLRLIYYSQIVNDFQKGDIAEGYSVSREKKESFPLTVTSAQKNPTAFYLCASSPWTEPNEKLFFGSGTQLSVL.